Detailed here is one TCR beta chain. Its antigen is unknown. The data were obtained in a study of human versus mouse CDR3 diversity and MHC coevolution. Assay: immunoSEQ multiplex PCR; the TCRdb copy retains only in-frame clones and omits some. The profile shows some 82,000 clones, around 93% of them singletons. Sorting isolated naive CD4 T cells lacking CD45RO and expressing CD62L. Germline CDR1 is ENHRY and CDR2 is SYGVKD. The CDR3 has 13 residues. Trimming removed 6 bases from V and 3 bases from J, with 9 bases in between. General observations from the study: iCHAO1 estimated the human TCR beta repertoire at about 1.5 million clonotypes.

The receptor was derived from a person aged 30-69 years in good health. Material for sequencing was naive CD4+ T cells from blood. Indicated subset: CD45RO-negative CD62L-positive naive CD4 T cells. This chain uses TRBV10-3 with TRBJ2-4, with D hard to call. The CDR3 DNA follows: TGTGCCATCAGGACCGCGGACAAAAACATTCAGTACTTC. Encoded protein: CAIRTADKNIQYF.